This TCR beta chain emerged from a study of cytomegalovirus exposure and HLA in healthy donors (dated by TCRdb to about 2017). For context, the study as a whole: According to an earlier analysis of 587 of the donors, roughly 180 million T cells yielded 95 million to 140 million unique TCR beta sequences and approximately 280 Gb of sequence data. An early release that covered around 590 HLA-typed donors contained about 300 gigabases of sequencing data and tens of millions of unique TCR sequences. The genetic ancestry cluster associated with self-reported Caucasian donors included 65% to 90% of the 398 genotyped donors. The study aimed to test whether cataloging public T cell receptors could reveal signatures of past pathogen exposure. Using immunosequencing, the study profiled T cell repertoires from roughly 650 subjects and related those repertoires to cytomegalovirus serostatus. A separate validation cohort of 100 to 150 different subjects was used in addition to the roughly 620-subject first cohort. High-throughput TCR immunosequencing, statistical association of individual TCRs with disease status, and machine learning were combined to predict cytomegalovirus infection status. A later analysis re-analyzed previously published TCR beta repertoires from hundreds of donors and added high-resolution HLA genotyping to study TCR occurrence patterns. Rather than using new phenotypic data, the later analysis identified candidate immune exposures from TCR beta sequences and from how often those sequences occurred across donors. An earlier analysis of approximately 640 of the donors applied high-throughput TCR beta sequencing to assess whether each TCR beta V gene segment acted as functional or pseudogenic. Donor age, sex, ethnicity and CMV serostatus were compiled together with the repertoire data. A later genetic analysis used genome-wide SNP genotypes for 398 of the 666 donors, treating that subset as a discovery cohort. All discovery cohort repertoires had been generated on a single sequencing platform. Both class I and class II loci were covered by HLA typing, at four-digit resolution. Typing coverage differed by locus: A, B, C, DRB1 and DQB1 were typed in roughly 629-630 donors, DQA1 in about 500, DPA1 in around 600, and DPB1 in approximately 450. Four to six DR-DQ haplotypes were handled as single units for association and clustering, since linkage in the cohort was strong. Among a few hundred genotyped donors of the cohort, an average of about 240,000 unique TCR beta nucleotide sequences were sequenced per donor, 15% to 20% of them non-productive.

Libraries came from the immunoSEQ multiplex PCR assay. For the multiplex PCR, a mixture combining 60 forward primers for TCR Vbeta segments and 13 reverse primers for TCR Jbeta segments was used. The CDR3 region of rearranged TCR beta genes was amplified from genomic DNA by a multiplex PCR assay. The Illumina HiSeq System was used to sequence the amplified TCR beta libraries as 87-base-pair reads. The authors' pipeline ran thus. In a later analysis, roughly 80 million unique TCR beta chains were counted across the 650 to 700 repertoires, and around 10 million of these chains were shared by at least two donors. Raw reads were error-corrected and collapsed into unique sequences with a nearest-neighbor algorithm that merged closely related sequences to remove PCR and sequencing errors. CDR3 sequences were aligned to IMGT reference sequences to assign V, D and J gene segments. For a sequence to be retained, at least a six-nucleotide match to both a V gene segment and a J gene segment was required. A rearrangement was called productive if the CDR3 had no stop codons and remained in frame with V and J, and every other rearrangement was called non-productive. Following IMGT convention, CDR3 was defined as the stretch from the second conserved V-encoded cysteine to the conserved J-encoded phenylalanine. Sequences without an unambiguous match to a single V gene segment were excluded from the earlier analysis of about 600 of the donors. An earlier analysis of some 500 of the donors classified V segments as functional when productive rearrangements were above 56.7% and as segregating when the standard deviation between donors was above 5%. To diagnose cytomegalovirus status from the catalog of TCR beta chain sequences, a statistical classification framework was built. V and J gene assignment, in a later analysis, came from comparing TCR nucleotide sequences with IMGT/GENE-DB human TR gene sequences. Using the TCRdist pipeline, a later analysis assigned CDR3 sequences along with most-parsimonious VDJ recombination scenarios. In a later analysis, each TCR beta chain was defined by its CDR3 amino acid sequence together with its V-gene family, and reads without a unique V-gene family were excluded. As a way to deal with suspected cross-contamination and a sequencing artifact, a later analysis dropped 640 or so nucleotide sequences that were highly shared and had low generation probability. In a later analysis, a clonal expansion index was calculated for each public chain from normalized within-repertoire ranks of inferred template counts. In a later analysis, generation probabilities were computed with a VDJ recombination model fitted to out-of-frame rearrangements, and the resulting probabilities were checked against IGoR. In a later analysis, hypergeometric tests were used to score TCR-TCR, TCR-HLA and TCR-CMV co-occurrence, with a repertoire-size bias correction applied to TCR pairs. A later analysis estimated false discovery rates by permuting HLA or CMV assignments 20 times. In a later analysis, co-occurring TCRs were grouped using DBSCAN, with TCRdist sequence similarity added in when clustering inside HLA-allele-positive subsets. Repertoires with fewer than 30,000 or more than 120,000 public chains, plus five repertoires with anomalous nucleotide sharing, were excluded from co-occurrence clustering. The table comes from immuneACCESS by way of TCRdb, which keeps in-frame sequences with V and J called. Part of the clones is missing from these tables; in studies checked, under half for an unresolved V gene and the rest for unknown reasons. Clone size and V and J calls were adopted from that table, with D and trimming inferred from the DNA. The sample has about 170,000 clones on record, 80% to 90% of them singletons. In total, the top ten clones hold roughly 5% of the sample.

For CDR1 and CDR2, the germline V gene lists SGHDT and YYEEEE. The CDR3 numbers 17 residues from cysteine through phenylalanine. Of the read, only the CDR3 DNA is kept; its 51 bases are in frame from base 1. Trimming leaves V shorter by 0 bases and J shorter by 5 bases, with the junction holding 8 bases beyond the gene matches. The cohort was made up of 666 healthy bone marrow donors. All cohort members were sampled while nominally healthy, although unrecorded immune exposures were likely present. The donor was CMV seropositive and was included in the group of approximately 310 seropositive cohort members. Every donor gave a peripheral blood sample, and the peripheral blood mononuclear cells from that sample were used for TCR beta sequencing. The Qiagen DNeasy Blood Extraction Kit was used to extract genomic DNA from the blood cell samples. This clone showed up just a few times. The antigen it recognizes is unknown. No base-level quality is on record; no much larger clone is a single base apart.

Here is what the overall study found, with its caveats: A further reported finding was that TCR beta sequences accurately predicted the HLA-A and HLA-B alleles for most subjects in the first cohort. Because counts were too low, fewer than 20 rarely observed V segments, including chromosome 9 orphons, were excluded from the earlier analysis of several hundred of the donors. In a later analysis, about 17,000 TCR beta sequences were associated with specific HLA alleles at a false discovery rate of 0.05. According to a later genetic analysis, donors in an Asian-associated ancestry cluster had fewer N-insertions in productive TCRs than the approximately 690-donor mean. Because HLA typing was missing for some donors at each locus, association tests included only the typed subset. Most TCR sequences were seen in very few donors, while some public TCRs were found in many individuals. In a later analysis, the rate of TCR association differed among HLA loci, with DRB1 alleles having the most associated TCRs and HLA-C alleles having the fewest. Linkage disequilibrium might explain the correlated functional status among segregating V segments, but an unknown experimental factor could not be ruled out. The classifier was reported to diagnose cytomegalovirus status with high specificity and sensitivity in both the original and validation cohorts. A total of 150 to 200 TCR beta chains were listed by the study as associated with cytomegalovirus. Roughly uniform sequencing depth across donors was assumed in presence/absence analyses, although this assumption may not hold. The sequencing pipeline was judged likely to have produced a cluster of highly shared sequence variants as a technical artifact. The cohort was sequenced for TCR beta chains only, and without alpha or paired-chain data the features that could be detected were limited. The authors suggested that the approach could potentially be extended to other disease states and immunological phenotypes. CMV serostatus was the only immune exposure information available for the cohort. Broadly in line with IMGT annotations, most TCR beta V segments showed up in productive rearrangements about 87% or about 30% of the time in an earlier analysis of 587 of the donors. In vitro tests confirmed that three of the cytomegalovirus-associated TCR beta chains recognize cytomegalovirus antigens. In a later genetic analysis, a missense DCLRE1C variant was associated with V-gene and J-gene trimming of TCR beta chains, and the association was replicated in an independent cohort. Some IMGT-functional V segments, including TRBV6-2 and TRBV6-3, could not be told apart with the 87-base-pair reads, so those segments were excluded. According to a later analysis, parvovirus B19, influenza, CMV and Epstein-Barr virus appeared linked to several top co-occurrence clusters. In a later analysis, HLA-associated TCR beta chains were found to be more clonally expanded and to have lower generation probabilities than equally common non-associated chains. Strong co-occurrence of HLA alleles, especially DR and DQ, made assigning TCR associations to individual alleles difficult. Most CMV-associated TCR beta chains appeared to be HLA-restricted in a later analysis, and the HLA associations seemed to be driven largely by CMV exposure.

This chain is built from TRBV5-6 and TRBJ2-3, with 11 central nucleotides matching TRBD2. The material sequenced was PBMCs. The TCR originated in a woman younger than 30 in good health and CMV-seropositive. CDR3 sequence: CASSLAVASGGLDTQYF. The nucleotide sequence is given as TGTGCCAGCAGCTTGGCCGTGGCTAGCGGGGGGTTAGATACGCAGTATTTT.